This TCR beta chain was sequenced during a study of neurological immune-mediated disorders. This clonotype was detected ten times or more. Antigen unknown. Regarding the study as a whole: The expanded clones of different subjects shared no CDR3 amino acid sequences (suggesting private repertoires in all groups).

A single record per CDR3 protein comes from TCRdb applying MiXCR to the 5' RACE reads. The sample includes under 70,000 distinct CDR3 sequences, 20% to 30% of them seen just once. Sample time point: technical triplicate 2. A total of 2 million PBMCs stored at -80 degrees C provided the unsorted libraries. Specimen: PBMCs. The receptor was isolated from a man in his sixties with HTLV-1-associated myelopathy (HAM/TSP).

CDR3 sequence reads: CASSTGGDNEQFF. CDR3 DNA: TGCGCCAGCAGTACAGGGGGGGACAATGAGCAGTTCTTC. V usage is TRBV5-1 and J usage is TRBJ2-1; D might be TRBD1 (8 bases). V shed 5 bases and J shed 5 bases, with 11 bases lying between them. This CDR3 region has 13 residues. Germline CDR1 and CDR2: SGHRS and YFSETQ. Full variable domain (missing parts from reference TRBV5-1 and TRBJ2-1): KAGVTQTPRYLIKTRGQQVTLSCSPISGHRSVSWYQQTPGQGLQFLFEYFSETQRNKGNFPGRFSGRQFSNSRSEMNVSTLELGDSALYLCASSTGGDNEQFFGPGTRLTVL.